This T cell receptor beta chain was profiled in a study of blood T cell repertoires in COVID-19. About the study: Material from acute and convalescent COVID-19 was sourced from the United States, Italy and Spain. Sources were T cells, B-cell-depleted T cells, or PBMCs; the material itself was cDNA or gDNA.

Original handling: Reference gene primer amplification gave estimated nucleated cell counts. Data came from immunoSEQ multiplex PCR; TCRdb stores just in-frame clones and leaves some out. For V, J and clone size, that table is used; D and trimming come from the DNA. The sample comprises about 32,000 clones, more than 75% of which are singletons, and around 15% rests with the top ten. The germline V gene has CDR1 SGDLS and CDR2 YYNGEE. This CDR3 region has 15 residues. V lost 0 bases and J lost 4; bases outside the gene matches: 6. The rearrangement links TRBV9 to TRBJ2-7; 8 nucleotides align to TRBD1. Sequencing was performed on peripheral blood. This TCR was sampled from a man aged 60 to 69 with active COVID-19. In DNA form, the CDR3 reads TGTGCCAGCAGCGTAGACTCAGGGGGCATATACGAGCAGTACTTC. This codes for CASSVDSGGIYEQYF.